Following are 26 T cell receptor beta chains from one sample sequenced in a study of tumor-infiltrating lymphocytes in primary liver carcinoma. The source of the blood RNA was unsorted whole blood, and germline DNA was extracted as well. Synthesis of TCR beta cDNA was carried out from 450 to 650 ng total RNA with a constant-region primer. Investigators got TCR beta libraries out of three nested multiplex PCR rounds, done with slightly modified ARM-PCR. Two initial PCR rounds of around 9 cycles each paired TRBV1-TRBV30 forward primers with a C-beta reverse primer. From the multiplex PCR reads, TCRdb called clonotypes with MiXCR, one entry per CDR3 protein. Here the sample spans around 170,000 distinct CDR3 sequences, roughly three fifths being singletons. The sequenced sample consisted of peripheral blood. The receptors come from a middle-aged man with primary liver carcinoma and hepatitis B virus infection.

V is TRBV11-2 and J is TRBJ2-3, with D uncertain. Germline values: CDR1 SGHAT, CDR2 FQNNGV. The V gene lost 4 bases and the J gene lost 7 bases, with 12 bases spanning the gap. The CDR3 is 13 residues long. CDR3 amino acids: CASSSRSIYTQYF. The DNA for the CDR3 is TGTGCCAGCAGCTCGCGGAGCATATATACGCAGTATTTT.

The V call is TRBV6-6, the J call TRBJ2-6; weak D call: TRBD1 (6 bases). Germline assignment: CDR1 MNHNY and CDR2 SVGAGI (reference sequence). There are 15 residues in the CDR3. V lost 5 bases to trimming and J lost 1 base, with 9 bases between them. This CDR3 reads CASSHTGSGANVLTF. CDR3 bases: TGTGCCAGCAGTCATACAGGGTCTGGGGCCAACGTCCTGACTTTC.

V usage is TRBV12-3 or TRBV12-4 and J usage is TRBJ2-1; D could derive from TRBD1 or TRBD2 (5 bases each). The CDR3 contains 13 residues. Trimming removed 6 bases from V and 11 bases from J, with 17 bases in between. Here the CDR3 reads CASRPSGGRKQFF. Here the CDR3 DNA reads TGTGCCAGCAGACCCTCTGGGGGACGAAAGCAGTTCTTC.

As to this clonotype: The junction departs from germline at one end; a sequencing error may be responsible. The V and J genes are TRBV11-2 and TRBJ2-1, with D hard to call. The germline V gene has CDR1 SGHAT and CDR2 FQNNGV. CDR3 length equals 15 residues. The CDR3 DNA reads as TGTGTCAGCAGCTTCCGGAGAGGAGTACAAAATGAGCAGTTCTTC. Amino acids: CVSSFRRGVQNEQFF. Together with reference TRBV11-2 and TRBJ2-1, the CDR3 gives the full variable domain: EAGVAQSPRYKIIEKRQSVAFWCNPISGHATLYWYQQILGQGPKLLIQFQNNGVVDDSQLPKDRFSAERLKGVDSTLKIQPAKLEDSAVYLCVSSFRRGVQNEQFFGPGTRLTVL.

The V and J genes are TRBV10-2 and TRBJ2-2, with 8 bases fitting TRBD2. The CDR3 runs to 13 residues. CDR1 WSHSY and CDR2 SAAADI come from the germline V gene. J gave up 9 bases and V 10 bases, and 10 bases lay outside the gene matches. The CDR3 protein is CATQFSGSRELFF. Written as DNA, the CDR3 is TGCGCCACCCAGTTCAGCGGGAGCCGGGAGCTGTTTTTT.

The chain uses TRBV14 and TRBJ2-2; the D is unclear. Germline V gene lookup returns CDR1 SGHDN and CDR2 FVKESK. The CDR3 has 14 residues. V lost 3 bases to trimming and J lost 4 bases, with 9 bases between them. The CDR3, as DNA: TGTGCCAGCAGCCAGGTCCGTTCCACCGGGGAGCTGTTTTTT. This translates into CASSQVRSTGELFF.

This chain uses TRBV6-1 with TRBJ2-7; D is undetermined. The CDR3 runs to 12 residues. Trimming shortened V by 5 bases and J by 7 bases, and 12 bases separated the two germline ends. Germline loops: CDR1 MNHNS, CDR2 SASEGT. DNA of the CDR3: TGTGCCAGCAGTAATCCGATAGGGGAGCAGTACTTC. As protein: CASSNPIGEQYF.

This clonotype was picked up one time. The junction does not match germline at one end; this may be a read error. V is TRBV11-2 and J is TRBJ2-1; D may be TRBD1 or TRBD2 (5 bases each). Per germline, CDR1 SGHAT and CDR2 FQNNGV. The CDR3 has 22 amino acids. The CDR3 region has the DNA TGTGCCAGCAGCTTCTCCTACCGGGGTCCCGTGAAACAGGTTCGCTCATACAATGAGCCGTTCTTC. As protein: CASSFSYRGPVKQVRSYNEPFF.

This clonotype was detected only a few times. The chain links TRBV12-3 or TRBV12-4 to TRBJ1-5; 9 bases map to TRBD1. Germline trimming cut 1 base from V and 0 bases from J; bases unmatched to any gene: 4. The CDR3 is made up of 17 amino acids. The CDR3 loop reads CASSLDPGQGSNQPQHF. CDR3 DNA: TGTGCCAGCAGTTTAGACCCGGGACAGGGTAGCAATCAGCCCCAGCATTTT.

In regard to this clonotype: A read error may produce the germline difference seen at one junction end. This chain uses TRBV7-9 with TRBJ2-7, with 7 positions matching TRBD1. Germline-derived CDR1 and CDR2 are SEHNR and FQNEAQ (reference sequence). The CDR3 contains 13 residues. DNA for the CDR3: TGTGCCGGCAGCTTGGTAGAGGGGGCCCGTCAATACTTC. Translating it yields CAGSLVEGARQYF. The full variable domain, with the rest looked up from reference TRBV7-9 and TRBJ2-7, is DTGVSQNPRHKITKRGQNVTFRCDPISEHNRLYWYRQTLGQGPEFLTYFQNEAQLEKSRLLSDRFSAERPKGSFSTLEIQRTEQGDSAMYLCAGSLVEGARQYFGPGTRLTVT.

This chain links TRBV13 with TRBJ2-7; D unresolved. The CDR3 has 14 amino acids. Trimming took off 2 bases at V and 3 bases at J, with 11 bases between the two ends. Germline-derived CDR1 and CDR2 are PRHDT and FYEKMQ (reference sequence). The CDR3 sequence is CASSLMGKSYEQYF. CDR3 coding DNA: TGTGCCAGCAGCTTAATGGGGAAAAGCTACGAGCAGTACTTC.

This clonotype was picked up one time. The chain recombines TRBV5-1 with TRBJ2-3; TRBD2 matches 13 bases. V trimming: 4 bases; J trimming: 5 bases; junction bases outside the gene matches: 10. CDR1 and CDR2 from the germline V gene are SGHRS and YFSETQ. The CDR3 length is 17 residues. Here the CDR3 DNA reads TGCGCCAGCAGCCCAACACTAGCGGGAGGGCCGGTAGATACGCAGTATTTT. Protein: CASSPTLAGGPVDTQYF.

The rearrangement links TRBV20-1 to TRBJ2-3; 7 nucleotides agree with TRBD2. Looked up from germline, CDR1 is DFQATT and CDR2 is SNEGSKA (reference sequence). Trimming cost V 6 bases and J 0 bases; bases outside gene matches: 15. The CDR3 extends over 17 amino acids. Here the CDR3 reads CSAGGDYPKPSTDTQYF. The DNA for the CDR3 is TGCAGTGCGGGAGGGGACTACCCGAAACCTAGCACAGATACGCAGTATTTT.

This clonotype appeared once. V is TRBV5-1 and J is TRBJ2-7; 11 bases map to TRBD2. The CDR3 has 15 amino acids. Germline CDR1 is SGHRS and CDR2 is YFSETQ. J lost 4 bases, V lost 4 bases, and 7 bases had no gene match. For the CDR3, the DNA is TGCGCCAGCAGCCGGGGGACTAGCGGAGAGTACGAGCAGTACTTC. Protein: CASSRGTSGEYEQYF.

This clonotype was recorded at least ten times. This chain links TRBV6-5 with TRBJ2-5; 7 bases fit TRBD2. CDR3 length equals 15 residues. The V segment lost 6 bases and the J segment 2 bases; nucleotides outside the gene matches: 9. Germline values: CDR1 MNHEY, CDR2 SVGAGI. CDR3 DNA sequence: TGTGCCAGCAGCTCCGGGTTGGGGGGGCAAGAGACCCAGTACTTC. It translates to CASSSGLGGQETQYF.

The CDR3 nucleotides are TGTGCCAGCAGTTTGGGGACCGGTGAAACCTACGAGCAGTACTTC. It translates to CASSLGTGETYEQYF. The rearrangement links TRBV6-2 or TRBV6-3 to TRBJ2-7, with D tentatively TRBD1 or TRBD2 (5 bases each). The V end lost 4 bases, the J end lost 2 bases, and 15 bases lay between the germline ends. The V gene's germline CDR1 is MNHEY and CDR2 SVGEGT. CDR3 length: 15 amino acids.

Only a few counts were recorded for this clonotype. The chain combines TRBV2 with TRBJ2-1; possible D gene TRBD2, 6 bases. Germline loops: CDR1 SNHLY, CDR2 FYNNEI. CDR3 length: 14 residues. V lost 5 bases to trimming and J lost 2 bases, with 10 bases between them. The CDR3 loop reads CASSPSETYNEQFF. In DNA, the CDR3 is TGTGCCAGCAGTCCTAGCGAGACCTACAATGAGCAGTTCTTC.

Concerning this clonotype itself: Mismatch with germline at one junction end may stem from a read error. V and J are TRBV6-1 and TRBJ2-7; D is undetermined. Germline CDR1 MNHNS, CDR2 SASEGT. CDR3 length equals 11 residues. In nucleotides, the CDR3 is TGTGCCAGCACCCTAGAGTACGAGCAATACTTC. This translates into CASTLEYEQYF.

A remark on this clonotype: This may arise from a read error, as a much more abundant clone is one base away. This chain joins TRBV29-1 and TRBJ2-7; D might be TRBD1 (6 bases). This CDR3 is 15 amino acids long. CDR1 is SQVTM and CDR2 is ANQGSEA in the germline V gene. Here the CDR3 reads CSVVWAWTVSYEQHF. The CDR3 nucleotides are TGCAGCGTTGTTTGGGCGTGGACAGTCTCCTACGAGCAGCACTTC.

To note about this clonotype: Given a much more abundant clone one base away, this may be a read error. The CDR3 spells CSVELKTQCF. DNA of the CDR3: TGCAGCGTTGAGTTGAAGACCCAGTGCTTC. The rearrangement joins TRBV29-1 to TRBJ2-5; D uncertain. The CDR3 length is 10 residues. Germline assignment: CDR1 SQVTM and CDR2 ANQGSEA.

This clonotype was counted at least ten times. This chain joins TRBV11-2 and TRBJ1-6; D remains unclear. The germline V gene encodes CDR1 SGHAT and CDR2 FQNNGV. V lost 5 bases and J 6 bases, leaving 17 bases between the germline ends. This CDR3 comprises 16 residues. CDR3 amino acids: CASSPRAGLLNSPLHF. The CDR3 DNA follows: TGTGCCAGCAGCCCCCGGGCAGGCTTACTTAATTCACCCCTCCACTTT.

V gene TRBV30 combines with J gene TRBJ2-6, with D possibly being TRBD1 (6 bases). V was clipped by 5 bases and J by 0 bases, with 17 bases between them. CDR1 is GTSNPN and CDR2 is SVGIG in the germline V gene (reference sequence). The CDR3 covers 17 residues. CDR3 in amino acids: CAWLRGRARSGANVLTF. CDR3 coding DNA: TGTGCCTGGCTCAGGGGCAGGGCTCGCTCTGGGGCCAACGTCCTGACTTTC.

Concerning this clonotype itself: The junction does not match germline at one end; this may be a read error. This chain connects TRBV4-1 to TRBJ2-5; either TRBD1 or TRBD2 may fit D (5 bases each). Germline V gives CDR1 MGHRA, CDR2 YSYEKL. This CDR3 is 16 amino acids long. This CDR3 is CASSRNSGTNMETQYF. The CDR3 nucleotides read TGTGCCAGCAGCCGAAACTCCGGGACCAATATGGAGACCCAGTACTTC.

This clonotype was counted only a few times. The chain links TRBV4-2 to TRBJ1-2; tentatively, D is TRBD1 (6 bases). V lost 0 bases to trimming and J lost 8 bases, with 19 bases between them. CDR1 LGHNA and CDR2 YNFKEQ come from the germline V gene. The CDR3 is 16 amino acids. The CDR3, as DNA: TGTGCCAGCAGCCAAGATAAGACAGGACCCACCGGCGGCTACACCTTC. As protein: CASSQDKTGPTGGYTF.

This clonotype was seen a few times. This rearrangement joins TRBV7-8 to TRBJ2-3, with no clear D. This CDR3 spans 16 amino acids. Trimming took off 0 bases at V and 0 bases at J, with 10 bases between the two ends. The germline gives CDR1 SGHVS, CDR2 FQNEAQ. Written as DNA, the CDR3 is TGTGCCAGCAGCTTAGCGCCCTATGACAGCACAGATACGCAGTATTTT. Translation: CASSLAPYDSTDTQYF.

The chain uses TRBV6-5 and TRBJ1-6; D gene unclear. Trimming removed 0 bases from V and 1 base from J, with 10 bases in between. Germline CDR1 and CDR2: MNHEY and SVGAGI. This CDR3 comprises 17 residues. CDR3 sequence: CASSYSDARSYNSPLHF. For the CDR3, the DNA is TGTGCCAGCAGTTACTCGGACGCCCGGTCCTATAATTCACCCCTCCACTTT.